What follows is one TCR beta chain and its context. The antigen remains unidentified. An end of the junction does not agree with germline; a read error may underlie this. Only healthy Caucasians were enrolled as donors. Template switching added a universal primer binding site, and final cDNA carried unique molecular identifiers. MiXCR was run by TCRdb on the 5' RACE reads, yielding one entry per CDR3 protein. The table records fewer than 550,000 distinct CDR3 sequences, 15% of them present only once. Germline-derived CDR1 and CDR2 are MDHEN and SYDVKM. The CDR3 contains 14 residues. The sample is drawn from a study of identical twins. Study-wide results and limits: Beta out-of-frame sequences showed weaker excess twin sharing. Analyses of zero insertions could be partly confounded by invariant MAIT and iNKT cells.

The same sample was also used in a study of yellow fever vaccine responses in identical twins.

Sequencing was performed on CD4+ T cells sorted from blood. The V gene is TRBV28, the J gene TRBJ2-2, with TRBD1 matching over 8 bases. The receptor comes from a woman aged 18-29 years in good health. CDR3 nucleotides: TGTGCCAGCAGTAGGACAGGGTACACCGGGGAGCTGGTTTTT. Its protein is CASSRTGYTGELVF.